This T cell receptor (beta chain) was recovered during a study of blood T cells in healthy people across ages. The ends were cut back, 3 bases at V and 4 bases at J, with 9 bases in the middle. This CDR3 contains 13 residues. Germline V gene data show CDR1 as SGHTA and CDR2 as FQGNSA. A second PCR of about 7 to 11 cycles used a sample-barcoded 5' primer and a J-beta primer mix. MiXCR, run by TCRdb on the 5' RACE reads, gives a single entry per CDR3 protein. This sample has about 580,000 distinct CDR3 sequences; more than 45% occur once, and the top ten carry 20% to 25%. The sequence derives from a man older than 75 in good health. The specimen was blood. The chain employs TRBV7-2 and TRBJ2-5; D uncertain. CDR3 DNA: TGTGCCAGCAGCTTTTATAGAGGAGAGACCCAGTACTTC. Translated: CASSFYRGETQYF.